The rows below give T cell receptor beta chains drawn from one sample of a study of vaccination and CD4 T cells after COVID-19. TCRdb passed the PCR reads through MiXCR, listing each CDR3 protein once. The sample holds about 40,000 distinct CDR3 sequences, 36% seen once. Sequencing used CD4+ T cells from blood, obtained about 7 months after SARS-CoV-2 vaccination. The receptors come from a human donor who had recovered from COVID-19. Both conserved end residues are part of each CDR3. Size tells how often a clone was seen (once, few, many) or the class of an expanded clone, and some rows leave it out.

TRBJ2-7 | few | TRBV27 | CASSLSYPYEQYF
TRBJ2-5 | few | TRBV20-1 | CSAGQGNVETQYF
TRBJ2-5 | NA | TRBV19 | CASVGRGEETQYF
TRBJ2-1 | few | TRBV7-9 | CASSLSDEQFF
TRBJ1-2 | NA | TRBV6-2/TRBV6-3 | CASSIGQAVPFGYTF
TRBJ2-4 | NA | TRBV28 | CASLRDSLVAKNIQYF
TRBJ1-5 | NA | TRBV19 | CASSLSFRDVGDSNQPQHF
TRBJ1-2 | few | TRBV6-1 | CASSPNSGRSNYGYTF
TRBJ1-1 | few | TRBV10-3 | CAISGSQMNTEAFF
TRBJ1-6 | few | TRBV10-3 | CAISEQGNSPLHF
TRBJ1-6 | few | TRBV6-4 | CASSDSPRDRPNSPLHF
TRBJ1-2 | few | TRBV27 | CASSETGGYGYTF
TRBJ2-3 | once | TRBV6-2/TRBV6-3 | CASSYSGVGGKVGDTQYF
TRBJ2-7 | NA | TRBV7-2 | CASSPQSSGSRAYF
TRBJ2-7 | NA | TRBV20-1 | CSAPATLAGGNIYEQYF
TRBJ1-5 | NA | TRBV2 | CASSGDRGSSQPQHF
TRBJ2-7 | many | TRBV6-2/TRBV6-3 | CASKSLEVGEQYF
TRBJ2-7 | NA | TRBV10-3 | CAISGSPNRGSSYEQYF
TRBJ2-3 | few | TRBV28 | CASSLRELAGPDTQYF
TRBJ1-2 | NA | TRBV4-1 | CASSLDPGTSYGYTF
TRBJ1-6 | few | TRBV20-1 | CSARIGLGRGGSPLHF
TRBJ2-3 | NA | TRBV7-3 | CASSPLAGVSTDTQYF
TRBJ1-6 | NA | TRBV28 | CASSLLPGQVNSPLHF
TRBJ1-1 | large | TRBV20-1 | CSARTDRGFLDTEAFF
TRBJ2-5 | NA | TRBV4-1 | CASSQRSGGHQETQYF
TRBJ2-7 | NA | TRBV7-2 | CASSPLGAGPYEQYF
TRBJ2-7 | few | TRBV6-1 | CASSPLTSGRSEQYF
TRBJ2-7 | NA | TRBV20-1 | CSSTVMGQPYEQYF
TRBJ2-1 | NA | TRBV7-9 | CASSLVLAGSNEQFF
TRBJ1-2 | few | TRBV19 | CASSKPSGQNYGYTF
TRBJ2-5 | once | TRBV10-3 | CAISYGSQSYF
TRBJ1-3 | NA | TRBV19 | CASSIGANSGNTIYF
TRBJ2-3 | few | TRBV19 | CASSSWGSPRTDTQYF
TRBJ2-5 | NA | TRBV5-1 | CASSRTSGQETQYF
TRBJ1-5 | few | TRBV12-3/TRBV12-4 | CASSRDRGLWQPQHF
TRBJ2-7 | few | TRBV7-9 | CASSPGTDTTNYEQYF
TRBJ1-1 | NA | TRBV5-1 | CASSWGGRGRGNTEAFF
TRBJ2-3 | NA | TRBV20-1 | CSAFLGGRGGLTDTQYF
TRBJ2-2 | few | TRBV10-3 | CAISESGLAAGELFF
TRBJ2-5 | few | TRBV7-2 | CASSSQRETQYF
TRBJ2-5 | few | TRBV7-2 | CASSARTEETQYF
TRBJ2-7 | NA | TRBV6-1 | CATRDSPYEQYF
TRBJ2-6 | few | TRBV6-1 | CASRSQGVGANVLTF
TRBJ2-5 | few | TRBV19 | CASTPSGAGEETQYF
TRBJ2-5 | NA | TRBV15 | CATSRNNTQETQYF